These 29 T cell receptor beta chains share one sample of origin, sequenced in a study of shared clonotypes between healthy human individuals. Profiling relied on immunoSEQ multiplex PCR, and the TCRdb table lists in-frame clones only, not all of them. The table includes around 2.3 million clones, 90% to 96% detected once. Sequences were obtained from naive CD4+ T cells sorted from blood. Subset specified: CD45RA+ positively selected. The source is a man between 18 and 29 years old in good health.

The CDR3 bases are TGCGCCAGCAGCTACGGGCGGGGCTCCTACGAGCAGTACTTC. It translates to CASSYGRGSYEQYF. V usage is TRBV5-1 and J usage is TRBJ2-7; D is possibly TRBD2 (6 bases). V dropped 3 bases and J dropped 0 bases, with 10 bases sitting between them. CDR1 SGHRS and CDR2 YFSETQ come from the germline V gene. This CDR3 is 14 amino acids long.

J is TRBJ2-7 and V is TRBV4-1; D perhaps matches TRBD1 (5 bases). Between the trimmed V and J ends, which lost 0 bases and 1 base, there was a span of 10 bases. Germline V gives CDR1 MGHRA, CDR2 YSYEKL. The CDR3 consists of 15 residues. CDR3 DNA sequence: TGCGCCAGCAGCCAAGAACGGCAGGGTTCCTACGAGCAGTACTTC. Its protein product is CASSQERQGSYEQYF.

In this sample, this clone turned up a few times. The rearrangement joins TRBV6-5 to TRBJ1-1; D is ambiguous. The germline gives CDR1 MNHEY, CDR2 SVGAGI. V lost 4 bases and J 5 bases, leaving 5 bases between the germline ends. The CDR3 has 11 amino acids. CDR3 residues: CASSSLTEAFF. CDR3 nucleotide sequence: TGTGCCAGCAGTTCCCTAACTGAAGCTTTCTTT.

This sequence joins TRBV19 and TRBJ1-5; perhaps TRBD1 as D (5 bases). Germline CDR1 LNHDA, CDR2 SQIVND (reference sequence). This CDR3 comprises 15 residues. Trimming took off 3 bases at V and 8 bases at J, with 17 bases between the two ends. The CDR3 sequence: CASSIRAQGWEPQHF. For the CDR3, the DNA is TGTGCCAGTAGTATCAGGGCCCAGGGATGGGAGCCCCAGCATTTT.

The V call is TRBV12-5, the J call TRBJ2-1, with a weak D call TRBD2 (6 bases). The length of the CDR3 is 19 residues. The V end was cut by 2 bases, the J end by 0 bases, with 20 bases between. Germline V gene sequence: CDR1 LGHNT, CDR2 FRNRAP. The CDR3 bases are TGTGCTAGTGGTTTGCCCCGAGGACTATCTAGGAGCTCCTACAATGAGCAGTTCTTC. Protein sequence: CASGLPRGLSRSSYNEQFF.

The chain employs TRBV19 and TRBJ2-1; 11 positions agree with TRBD2. The CDR3 spans 16 residues. The germline V gene encodes CDR1 LNHDA and CDR2 SQIVND (reference sequence). J lost 7 bases, V lost 6 bases, and 11 bases had no gene match. The CDR3 nucleotides are TGTGCCAGTAGAACCCCGACTAGCGGGGCTCATAATGAGCAGTTCTTC. Protein: CASRTPTSGAHNEQFF. The whole variable domain, filled in from reference TRBV19 and TRBJ2-1, reads DGGITQSPKYLFRKEGQNVTLSCEQNLNHDAMYWYRQDPGQGLRLIYYSQIVNDFQKGDIAEGYSVSREKKESFPLTVTSAQKNPTAFYLCASRTPTSGAHNEQFFGPGTRLTVL.

The rearrangement joins TRBV18 to TRBJ1-1; D perhaps matches TRBD1 (6 bases). V shed 4 bases and J shed 0 bases, with 9 bases lying between them. Germline assignment: CDR1 KGHSH and CDR2 LQKENI. The CDR3 sequence is 14 residues long. Written as DNA, the CDR3 is TGTGCCAGCTCACTACAGGGCATGAACACTGAAGCTTTCTTT. Its translation is CASSLQGMNTEAFF.

This clone was picked up one time. V is TRBV9 and J is TRBJ2-2; 7 bases line up with TRBD2. The length of the CDR3 is 14 residues. Germline CDR1 is SGDLS and CDR2 is YYNGEE. Trimming removed 4 bases from V and 7 bases from J; junction bases left unmatched: 7. Here the CDR3 reads CASSSGLTNGELFF. DNA of the CDR3: TGTGCCAGCAGCTCGGGACTAACGAACGGGGAGCTGTTTTTT.

This sequence joins TRBV7-9 and TRBJ2-6; TRBD1 is a possible D gene (5 bases). The germline V gene has CDR1 SEHNR and CDR2 FQNEAQ (reference sequence). V was pared by 5 bases and J by 0 bases, with 20 bases between. The CDR3 runs 19 residues. The chain's CDR3 is CASSLQQGRALSGANVLTF. CDR3 DNA sequence: TGTGCCAGCAGCCTGCAGCAGGGAAGGGCCCTCTCTGGGGCCAACGTCCTGACTTTC.

The J gene is TRBJ1-5, the V gene TRBV4-1; D gene unclear. This CDR3 region has 15 residues. The V gene lost 3 bases and the J gene lost 0 bases, with 9 bases spanning the gap. Germline V gene lookup returns CDR1 MGHRA and CDR2 YSYEKL. Here the CDR3 DNA reads TGCGCCAGCAGCCAGTGGGCAGTTAGCAATCAGCCCCAGCATTTT. Protein product: CASSQWAVSNQPQHF.

The gene calls are TRBV6-5 and TRBJ1-6; 9 bases fit TRBD1. This CDR3 has 15 residues. CDR1 is MNHEY and CDR2 is SVGAGI in the germline V gene. Unmatched junction bases numbered 2, after V lost 3 bases and J lost 5 bases. CDR3 in DNA: TGTGCCAGCAGTTATGGGACAGGGCATAATTCACCCCTCCACTTT. Translated: CASSYGTGHNSPLHF.

This clone was seen a single time. V is TRBV15 and J is TRBJ2-1; unclear D gene. This CDR3 is 15 amino acids long. Trimming shortened V by 6 bases and J by 1 base, and 13 bases separated the two germline ends. The germline gives CDR1 LNHNV, CDR2 YYDKDF (reference sequence). Here the CDR3 DNA reads TGTGCCACCAGAGCACCGGGTTCTTCCTACAATGAGCAGTTCTTC. Protein: CATRAPGSSYNEQFF.

In the case of this clone: Relative to the germline gene, one junction end is altered; a read error may explain this. The rearrangement links TRBV5-8 to TRBJ1-3; 7 bases fit TRBD1. CDR1 is SGHTS and CDR2 is YDEGEE in the germline V gene. This CDR3 is built from 15 residues. The CDR3 is CASNLRQGFGNTIYF. As DNA, the CDR3 is TGTGCCAGCAACTTGCGACAGGGATTCGGAAACACCATATATTTT.

The chain joins TRBV5-1 to TRBJ1-1; D ambiguous. The ends were cut back, 4 bases at V and 2 bases at J, with 9 bases in the middle. The germline CDR1 and CDR2 sequences are SGHRS and YFSETQ. The CDR3 length is 13 residues. CDR3 protein: CASSAAGNTEAFF. In DNA form, the CDR3 reads TGCGCCAGCAGCGCGGCAGGTAACACTGAAGCTTTCTTT.

Details on this clone: Other nucleotide sequences in the sample specify the same CDR3. V is TRBV6-1 and J is TRBJ1-2; TRBD1 matches 7 bases. Germline V gene lookup returns CDR1 MNHNS and CDR2 SASEGT. The CDR3 loop spans 13 amino acids. The J segment lost 4 bases and the V segment lost 2 bases, leaving 1 base of the junction unmatched. CDR3 bases: TGTGCCAGCAGTGAATCAGGGGGCTATGGCTACACCTTC. This gives the protein CASSESGGYGYTF.

This clone showed up just once. The V and J genes are TRBV11-2 and TRBJ2-1; 15 bases agree with TRBD2. CDR1 is SGHAT and CDR2 is FQNNGV in the germline V gene. Trimming took 5 bases from V and 4 from J; bases not matched to a gene: 6. The CDR3 totals 17 residues. The DNA of the CDR3 is TGTGCCAGCAGCCGGACTAGCGGGGGGGTTAAGTACAATGAGCAGTTCTTC. Protein product: CASSRTSGGVKYNEQFF.

The chain couples TRBV19 to TRBJ2-7; possibly TRBD1 for D (6 bases). Germline loops: CDR1 LNHDA, CDR2 SQIVND (reference sequence). The CDR3 extends over 17 amino acids. Trimming took 2 bases from V and 0 from J, leaving 17 bases between them. Here the CDR3 reads CASSISRGEVGSYEQYF. CDR3 DNA sequence: TGTGCCAGTAGTATATCCAGGGGAGAGGTAGGCTCCTACGAGCAGTACTTC.

The CDR3, as DNA: TGTGCCAGCAGCTACAGGGCCAGTCGGGAATACGAGCAGTACTTC. It specifies CASSYRASREYEQYF. The chain is built from TRBV6-6 and TRBJ2-7; maybe TRBD1 (6 bases). Per the germline V gene, CDR1 is MNHNY and CDR2 is SVGAGI (reference sequence). The V gene lost 6 bases and the J gene lost 4 bases, with 19 bases spanning the gap. There are 15 residues in the CDR3.

This sequence joins TRBV18 and TRBJ1-1; a possible D gene is TRBD1 (6 bases). Trimming left V 0 bases short and J 2 bases short, with 7 bases between. The CDR3 totals 14 residues. The germline V gene has CDR1 KGHSH and CDR2 LQKENI. This chain's CDR3 is CASSPPGANTEAFF. In DNA form, the CDR3 reads TGTGCCAGCTCACCACCGGGGGCCAACACTGAAGCTTTCTTT.

The chain carries TRBV28 and TRBJ1-6; D remains ambiguous. Trimming removed 7 bases from V and 11 bases from J, with 15 bases in between. CDR1 is MDHEN, CDR2 SYDVKM, per germline. The CDR3 has 13 amino acids. The CDR3, as DNA: TGTGCCAGCACTCCTGCCGGGATAACACCCCTCCACTTT. It yields the protein CASTPAGITPLHF.

This clone was detected once. This chain links TRBV25-1 with TRBJ2-7; no clear D gene. Trimming pared 4 bases from V and 2 bases from J, leaving 12 bases between. The CDR3 covers 14 residues. From germline, CDR1 is MGHDK and CDR2 SYGVNS. CDR3 region: CASSGSASPYEQYF. DNA for the CDR3: TGTGCCAGCAGTGGGAGCGCGTCTCCCTACGAGCAGTACTTC.

The chain carries TRBV6-1 and TRBJ1-1; D is possibly TRBD1 (5 bases). This CDR3 spans 13 amino acids. V shed 3 bases and J shed 11 bases, with 16 bases lying between them. Germline CDR1 reads MNHNS; CDR2 reads SASEGT. In DNA form, the CDR3 reads TGTGCCAGCAGTGATTCAGGGTTCGGGGAGGCTTTCTTT. Its translation is CASSDSGFGEAFF.

This chain connects TRBV15 to TRBJ1-2, with 7 bases lining up with TRBD1. Germline CDR1 and CDR2: LNHNV and YYDKDF (reference sequence). The CDR3 sequence is 14 residues long. J lost 5 bases, V lost 3 bases, and 6 bases had no gene match. The CDR3 reads CATSSAGQKYGYTF. CDR3 in DNA: TGTGCCACCAGCAGTGCGGGACAGAAGTATGGCTACACCTTC.

To note about this clone: Other nucleotide sequences in the sample specify the same CDR3. J is TRBJ1-2 and V is TRBV6-1; no clear D gene. The CDR3 consists of 13 residues. CDR1 is MNHNS, CDR2 SASEGT, per germline. Between the trimmed V and J ends, which lost 3 bases and 5 bases, there was a span of 10 bases. The CDR3 nucleotides read TGTGCCAGCAGTGAGGCAGCGGGTTATGGCTACACCTTC. Encoded protein: CASSEAAGYGYTF.

This chain joins TRBV28 and TRBJ2-1, with no clear D. The CDR3 contains 15 residues. In germline, CDR1 is MDHEN, CDR2 SYDVKM. V was trimmed by 8 bases and J by 9 bases, leaving 23 bases between them. The CDR3 here is CASRLISGKAAEQFF. The CDR3 DNA reads as TGTGCCAGCCGCTTGATAAGTGGTAAGGCTGCTGAGCAGTTCTTC.

The V and J genes are TRBV7-6 and TRBJ2-2; 7 nucleotides match TRBD2. With 1 base clipped from V and 4 bases from J, the junction kept 9 bases outside the gene matches. CDR3 length: 17 residues. In germline, CDR1 is SGHVS, CDR2 FNYEAQ. The CDR3 region has the DNA TGTGCCAGCAGCTTAGGTCTATCCGGGGGGTCCACCGGGGAGCTGTTTTTT. As protein: CASSLGLSGGSTGELFF. The complete variable domain, with remaining parts taken from reference TRBV7-6 and TRBJ2-2, reads GAGVSQSPRYKVTKRGQDVALRCDPISGHVSLYWYRQALGQGPEFLTYFNYEAQQDKSGLPNDRFSAERPEGSISTLTIQRTEQRDSAMYRCASSLGLSGGSTGELFFGEGSRLTVL.

The chain couples TRBV5-1 to TRBJ2-2; D is unclear. The CDR3 is made up of 16 amino acids. V was cut by 2 bases and J by 3 bases, with 14 bases left in between. Germline CDR1 and CDR2: SGHRS and YFSETQ. The CDR3 protein is CASSFTAPMDTGELFF. CDR3 nucleotides: TGCGCCAGCAGCTTCACCGCACCGATGGACACCGGGGAGCTGTTTTTT.

As to this clone: The sample holds other DNA sequences that translate to the same CDR3. This chain uses TRBV6-6 with TRBJ2-5; no reliable D call. This CDR3 contains 11 residues. Germline V lookup: CDR1 MNHNY, CDR2 SVGAGI (reference sequence). Trimming took off 0 bases at V and 5 bases at J, with 1 base between the two ends. CDR3: CASSYSETQYF. In DNA form, the CDR3 reads TGTGCCAGCAGTTACTCGGAGACCCAGTACTTC.

The rearrangement links TRBV9 to TRBJ2-1; 9 nucleotides line up with TRBD2. The germline V gene encodes CDR1 SGDLS and CDR2 YYNGEE. The V segment lost 4 bases and the J segment 0 bases; nucleotides outside the gene matches: 5. CDR3 length: 16 residues. CDR3 in DNA: TGTGCCAGCAGCCTCAATAGCGGGAGCTCCTACAATGAGCAGTTCTTC. It yields the protein CASSLNSGSSYNEQFF. Full variable domain (remainder filled in from reference TRBV9 and TRBJ2-1): DSGVTQTPKHLITATGQRVTLRCSPRSGDLSVYWYQQSLDQGLQFLIQYYNGEERAKGNILERFSAQQFPDLHSELNLSSLELGDSALYFCASSLNSGSSYNEQFFGPGTRLTVL.